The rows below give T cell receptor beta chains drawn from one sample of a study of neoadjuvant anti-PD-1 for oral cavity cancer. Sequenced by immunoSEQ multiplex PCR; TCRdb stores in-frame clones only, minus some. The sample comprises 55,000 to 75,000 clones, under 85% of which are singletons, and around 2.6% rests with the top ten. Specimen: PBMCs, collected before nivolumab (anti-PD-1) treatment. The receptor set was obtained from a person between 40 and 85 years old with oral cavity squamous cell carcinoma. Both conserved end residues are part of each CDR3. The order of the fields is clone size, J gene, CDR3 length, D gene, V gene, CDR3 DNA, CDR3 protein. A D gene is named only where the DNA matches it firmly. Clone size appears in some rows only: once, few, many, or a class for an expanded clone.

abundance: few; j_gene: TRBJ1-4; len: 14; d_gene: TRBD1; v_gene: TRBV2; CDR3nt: TGTGCCAGCAGAACAGGACAGGACAATGAAAAACTGTTTTTT; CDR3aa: CASRTGQDNEKLFF
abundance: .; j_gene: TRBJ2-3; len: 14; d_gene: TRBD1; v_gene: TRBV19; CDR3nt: TGTGCCAGTAGGGTGACAGGGGCAACAGATACGCAGTATTTT; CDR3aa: CASRVTGATDTQYF
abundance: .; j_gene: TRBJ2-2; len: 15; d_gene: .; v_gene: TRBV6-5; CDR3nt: TGTGCCAGCAGACCCACCAGAGCCTCCACCGGGGAGCTGTTTTTT; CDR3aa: CASRPTRASTGELFF
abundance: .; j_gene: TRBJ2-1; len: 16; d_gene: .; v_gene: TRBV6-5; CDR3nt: TGTGCCAGCAGTTACTCTACCCTCAGCTCCTACAATGAGCAGTTCTTC; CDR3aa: CASSYSTLSSYNEQFF
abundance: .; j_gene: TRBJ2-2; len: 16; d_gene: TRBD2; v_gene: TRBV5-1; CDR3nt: TGCGCCAGCAGCTTGGCCTTGGCTAGCGGCACCGGGGAGCTGTTTTTT; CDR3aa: CASSLALASGTGELFF
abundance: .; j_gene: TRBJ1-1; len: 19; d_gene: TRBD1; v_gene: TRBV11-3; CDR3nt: TGTGCCAGCAGCCAAAGTTCGACAGGGATTGGGGGAGCGGGCACTGAAGCTTTCTTT; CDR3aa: CASSQSSTGIGGAGTEAFF
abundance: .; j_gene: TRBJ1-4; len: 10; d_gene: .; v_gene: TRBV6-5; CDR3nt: TGTGCCAGCAGTGCGGAAAAACTGTTTTTT; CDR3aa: CASSAEKLFF
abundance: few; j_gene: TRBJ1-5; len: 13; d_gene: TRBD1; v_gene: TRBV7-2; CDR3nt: TGTGCCAGCAGCGACAGGGTTTATCAGCCCCAGCATTTT; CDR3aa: CASSDRVYQPQHF
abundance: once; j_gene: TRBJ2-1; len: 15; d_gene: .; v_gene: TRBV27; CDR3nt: TGTGCCAGCAGTTTACAGGAAGGCTCCTACAATGAGCAGTTCTTC; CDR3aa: CASSLQEGSYNEQFF
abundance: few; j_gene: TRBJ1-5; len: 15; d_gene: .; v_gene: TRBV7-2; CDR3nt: TGTGCCAGCAGCTTAGTGACACAGCCCAATCAGCCCCAGCATTTT; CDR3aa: CASSLVTQPNQPQHF
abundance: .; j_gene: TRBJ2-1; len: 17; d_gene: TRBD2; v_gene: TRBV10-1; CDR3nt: TGCGCCAGCAGTGAGTCGTTAAGAACTAGCGGGGGACGGGAGCAGTTCTTC; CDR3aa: CASSESLRTSGGREQFF
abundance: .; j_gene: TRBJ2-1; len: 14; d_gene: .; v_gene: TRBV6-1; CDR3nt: TGTGCCAGCACCCTCCTAGCGATCTACAATGAGCAGTTCTTC; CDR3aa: CASTLLAIYNEQFF
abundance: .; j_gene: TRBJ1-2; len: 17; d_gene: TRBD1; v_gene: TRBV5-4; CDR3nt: TGTGCCAGCAGCCGTTTCAGGGGGCAGGGTGGAGACTATGGCTACACCTTC; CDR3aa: CASSRFRGQGGDYGYTF
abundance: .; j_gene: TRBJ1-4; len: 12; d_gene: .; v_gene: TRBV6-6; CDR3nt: TGTGCCAGCAGAGGGGATGGGGAAAAACTGTTTTTT; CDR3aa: CASRGDGEKLFF
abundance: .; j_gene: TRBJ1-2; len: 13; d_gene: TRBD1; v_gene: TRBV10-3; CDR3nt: TGTGCCATCAGTGAGTCAGGACAGGGGGGCTACACCTTC; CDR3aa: CAISESGQGGYTF
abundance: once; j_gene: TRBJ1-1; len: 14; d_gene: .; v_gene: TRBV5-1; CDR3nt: TGCGCCAGCATCCCGGGGGCCGGCAGGCTTGAAGCTTTCTTT; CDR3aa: CASIPGAGRLEAFF
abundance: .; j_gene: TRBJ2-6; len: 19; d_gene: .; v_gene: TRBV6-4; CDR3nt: TGTGCCAGCAGTGACTCGAAGAGGAGGCCTAGTGCTGGGGCCAACGTCCTGACTTTC; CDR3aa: CASSDSKRRPSAGANVLTF
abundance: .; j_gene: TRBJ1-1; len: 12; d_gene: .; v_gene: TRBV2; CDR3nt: TGTGCCTTGAACCCCGGGGGCACTGAAGCTTTCTTT; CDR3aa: CALNPGGTEAFF
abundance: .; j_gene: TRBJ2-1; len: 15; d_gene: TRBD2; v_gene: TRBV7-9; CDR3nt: TGTGCCAGCAGCTGGATAGCGGGAGGATTCAATGAGCAGTTCTTC; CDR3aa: CASSWIAGGFNEQFF
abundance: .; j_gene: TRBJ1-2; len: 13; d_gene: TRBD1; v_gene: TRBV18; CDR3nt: TGTGCCAGCACGGGACAGGCCGACTATGGCTACACCTTC; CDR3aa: CASTGQADYGYTF
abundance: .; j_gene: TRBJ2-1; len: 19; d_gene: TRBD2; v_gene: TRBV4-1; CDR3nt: TGCGCCAGCAGCCACCAGGGACTAGCGGGCACTAGCTCCTACAATGAGCAGTTCTTC; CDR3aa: CASSHQGLAGTSSYNEQFF
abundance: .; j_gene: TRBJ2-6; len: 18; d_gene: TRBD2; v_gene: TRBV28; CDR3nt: TGTGCCAGCAGATTCGCCGGGACTAGCGGCTCTGGGGCCAACGTCCTGACTTTC; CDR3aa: CASRFAGTSGSGANVLTF
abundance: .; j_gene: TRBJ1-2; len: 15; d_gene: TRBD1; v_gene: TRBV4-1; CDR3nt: TGCGCCAGCAGCCCACAGGGGGCCGGGCACTATGGCTACACCTTC; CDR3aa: CASSPQGAGHYGYTF
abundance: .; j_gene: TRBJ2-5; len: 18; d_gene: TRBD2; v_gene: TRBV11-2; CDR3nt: TGTGCCAGCGGATCTCTTCAGGGGGGACTAGCGGGACGAGAGACCCAGTACTTC; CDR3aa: CASGSLQGGLAGRETQYF
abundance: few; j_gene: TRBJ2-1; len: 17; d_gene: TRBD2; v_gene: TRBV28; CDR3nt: TGTGCCAGCAGTTCCTCCTCCATTCTCACCGGGGGGTATGAGCAGTTCTTC; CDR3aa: CASSSSSILTGGYEQFF
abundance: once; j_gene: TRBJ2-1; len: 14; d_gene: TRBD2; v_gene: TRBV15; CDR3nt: TGTGCCACCAGCAGCCGGACTAGTAACAATGAGCAGTTCTTC; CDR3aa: CATSSRTSNNEQFF
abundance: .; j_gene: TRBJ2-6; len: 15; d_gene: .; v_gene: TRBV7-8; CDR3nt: TGTGCCAGCAGCCCCGCAGGGGTGCCGGCCAACGTCCTGACTTTC; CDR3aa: CASSPAGVPANVLTF
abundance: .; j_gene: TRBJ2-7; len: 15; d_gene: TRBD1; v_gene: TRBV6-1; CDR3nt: TGTGCCAGCAGTGAAGACAGGGGAGTCGGATACGAGCAGTACTTC; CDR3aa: CASSEDRGVGYEQYF
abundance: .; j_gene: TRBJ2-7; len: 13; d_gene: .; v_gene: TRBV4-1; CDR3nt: TGCGCCAGCAGCCCCGGAGGCGCTTCCGAGCAGTACTTC; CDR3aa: CASSPGGASEQYF
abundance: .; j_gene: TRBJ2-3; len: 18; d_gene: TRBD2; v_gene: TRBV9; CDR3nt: TGTGCCAGCAGCGTGGACCATGGGACTAGCGGGGGGATTGGGACGCAGTATTTT; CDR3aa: CASSVDHGTSGGIGTQYF
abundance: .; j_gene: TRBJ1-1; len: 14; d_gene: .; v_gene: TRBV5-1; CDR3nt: TGCGCCAGCAGCCCGGACAGTACTTTTGCTGAAGCTTTCTTT; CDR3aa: CASSPDSTFAEAFF
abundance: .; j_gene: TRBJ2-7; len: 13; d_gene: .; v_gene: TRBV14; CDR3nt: TGTGCCAGCAGCCAAACGACGGGCTACGAGCAGTACTTC; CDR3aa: CASSQTTGYEQYF
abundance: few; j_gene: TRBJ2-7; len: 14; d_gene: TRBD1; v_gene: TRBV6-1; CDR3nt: TGTGCCAGCAGGCTGGGACAGGGGCTGTACGAGCAGTACTTC; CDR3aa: CASRLGQGLYEQYF
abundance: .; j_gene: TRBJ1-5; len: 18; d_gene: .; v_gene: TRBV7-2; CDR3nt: TGTGCCAGCAGCTTAACTCCGGTCCTCCTTAGCGGCAATCAGCCCCAGCATTTT; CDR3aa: CASSLTPVLLSGNQPQHF
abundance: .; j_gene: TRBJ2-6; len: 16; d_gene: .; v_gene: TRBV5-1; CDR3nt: TGCGCCAGCAGCTTGGCACCCAGCTCTGGGGCCAACGTCCTGACTTTC; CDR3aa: CASSLAPSSGANVLTF
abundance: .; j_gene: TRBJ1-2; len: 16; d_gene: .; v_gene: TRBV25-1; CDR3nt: TGTGCCAGCAGTGAATATGGTGGGCGGGGTATACAGGGCTACACCTTC; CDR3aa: CASSEYGGRGIQGYTF
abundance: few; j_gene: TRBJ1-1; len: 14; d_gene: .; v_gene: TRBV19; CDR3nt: TGTGCCAGTACTTCCAGGGGAAGGAACACTGAAGCTTTCTTT; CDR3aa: CASTSRGRNTEAFF
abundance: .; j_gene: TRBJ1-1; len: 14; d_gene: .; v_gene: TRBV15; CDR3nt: TGTGCCACCAGCAGAGACCATACTAACACTGAAGCTTTCTTT; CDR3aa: CATSRDHTNTEAFF
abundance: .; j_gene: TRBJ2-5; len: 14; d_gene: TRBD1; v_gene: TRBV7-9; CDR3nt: TGTGCCAGCAGCCGGGACAGGGGTGGGGAGACCCAGTACTTC; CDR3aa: CASSRDRGGETQYF
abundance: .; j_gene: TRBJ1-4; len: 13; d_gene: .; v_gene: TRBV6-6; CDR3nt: TGTGCCAGCAGGTTGGATCTCGGGGAAAAACTGTTTTTT; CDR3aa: CASRLDLGEKLFF
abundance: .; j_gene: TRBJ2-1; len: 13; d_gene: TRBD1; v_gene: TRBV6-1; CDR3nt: TGTGCCAGCATAGGGGGCTGGGACAATGAGCAGTTCTTC; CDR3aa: CASIGGWDNEQFF
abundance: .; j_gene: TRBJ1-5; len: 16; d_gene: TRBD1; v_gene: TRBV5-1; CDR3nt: TGCGCCAGCAGCTTGGGGACAGGGGGTAACAATCAGCCCCAGCATTTT; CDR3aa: CASSLGTGGNNQPQHF
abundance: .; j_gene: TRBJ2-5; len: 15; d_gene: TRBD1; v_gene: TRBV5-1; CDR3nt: TGCGCCAGCAGCCGACAGGGGGGCTACCAAGAGACCCAGTACTTC; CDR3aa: CASSRQGGYQETQYF
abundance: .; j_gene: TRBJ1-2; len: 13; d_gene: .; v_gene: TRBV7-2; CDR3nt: TGTGCCAGCAGCTTAACCCCCACAGGGGGCTACACCTTC; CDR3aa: CASSLTPTGGYTF
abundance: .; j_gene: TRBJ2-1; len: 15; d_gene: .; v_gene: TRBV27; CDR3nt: TGTGCCAGCAGTTCAACTGGACTGTTCTACAATGAGCAGTTCTTC; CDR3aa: CASSSTGLFYNEQFF
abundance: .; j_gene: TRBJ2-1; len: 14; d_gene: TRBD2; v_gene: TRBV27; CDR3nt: TGTGCCAGCACTTTGGGGGGGATGGTAAATGAGCAGTTCTTC; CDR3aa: CASTLGGMVNEQFF
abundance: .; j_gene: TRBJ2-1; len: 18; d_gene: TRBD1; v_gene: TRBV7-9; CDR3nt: TGTGCCAGCAGCTTAGACAGGGGGTGGCTTCAATTCGTCAATGAGCAGTTCTTC; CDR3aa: CASSLDRGWLQFVNEQFF
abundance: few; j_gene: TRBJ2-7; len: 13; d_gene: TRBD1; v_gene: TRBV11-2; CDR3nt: TGTGCCAGCAGCGCCGGGACAGCCTACGAGCAGTACTTC; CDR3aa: CASSAGTAYEQYF
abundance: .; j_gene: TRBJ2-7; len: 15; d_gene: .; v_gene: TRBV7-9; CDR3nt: TGTGCCAGCAGCTTACTTGTTTCCTCTGCCCACGAGCAGTACTTC; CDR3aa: CASSLLVSSAHEQYF
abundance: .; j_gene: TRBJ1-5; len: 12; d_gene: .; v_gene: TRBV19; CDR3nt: TGTGCCAGTCGGACAGCCAATCAGCCCCAGCATTTT; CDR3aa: CASRTANQPQHF
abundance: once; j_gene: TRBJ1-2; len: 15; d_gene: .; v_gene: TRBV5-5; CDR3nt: TGTGCCAGCAGCTTGGATAGGATACAGGGTTATGGCTACACCTTC; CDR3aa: CASSLDRIQGYGYTF
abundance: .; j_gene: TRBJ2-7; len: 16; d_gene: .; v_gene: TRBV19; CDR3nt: TGTGCCAGTAGTATAGGAGCCCCCCAGGGAACCTACGAGCAGTACTTC; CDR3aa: CASSIGAPQGTYEQYF
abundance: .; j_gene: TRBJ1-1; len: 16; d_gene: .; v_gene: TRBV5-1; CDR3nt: TGCGCCAGCAGCACCTACGGGACGGTCAAGAACACTGAAGCTTTCTTT; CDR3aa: CASSTYGTVKNTEAFF
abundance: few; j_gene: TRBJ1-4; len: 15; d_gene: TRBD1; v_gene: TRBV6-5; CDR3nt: TGTGCCAGCAGTCCCCGCGGACAGGGAGAAGAAAAACTGTTTTTT; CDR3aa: CASSPRGQGEEKLFF
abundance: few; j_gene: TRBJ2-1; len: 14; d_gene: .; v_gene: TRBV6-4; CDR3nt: TGTGCCAGCAGTGACCAGCCCAATAACAATGAGCAGTTCTTC; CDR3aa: CASSDQPNNNEQFF
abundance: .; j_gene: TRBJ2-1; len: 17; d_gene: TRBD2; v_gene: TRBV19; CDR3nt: TGTGCCAGTAGTAAGGTCTGGGCTAGCGGGGGAGGGAATGAGCAGTTCTTC; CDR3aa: CASSKVWASGGGNEQFF
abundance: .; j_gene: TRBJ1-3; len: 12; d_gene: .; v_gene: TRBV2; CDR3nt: TGTGCCAGCAGTCCCAGAGGAAACACCATATATTTT; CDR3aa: CASSPRGNTIYF
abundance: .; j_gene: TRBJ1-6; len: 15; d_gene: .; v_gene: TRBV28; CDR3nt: TGTGCCAGCAGTTTAGGGGGAGGGCGGAATTCACCCCTCCACTTT; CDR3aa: CASSLGGGRNSPLHF
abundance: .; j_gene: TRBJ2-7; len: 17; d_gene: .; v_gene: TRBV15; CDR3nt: TGTGCCACCAGCAGAGATTTGAAACAGGGTGTCCGCTACGAGCAGTACTTC; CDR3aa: CATSRDLKQGVRYEQYF
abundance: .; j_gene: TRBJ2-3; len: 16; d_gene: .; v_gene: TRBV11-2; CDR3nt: TGTGCCAGCAACCAAGGGGGGACTGGGGCGCCCGATACGCAGTATTTT; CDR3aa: CASNQGGTGAPDTQYF